This entry concerns a single T cell receptor beta chain. Per the original data handling: Amplification from reference gene primers served as the basis for estimated nucleated cell counts. Sequencing was performed with immunoSEQ multiplex PCR; in TCRdb, only in-frame clones are kept and a portion is missing. That table gives V, J and clone size, and the DNA gave D and trimming. The sample records around 140,000 clones, about 80% being singletons. The V and J ends lost 1 base and 5 bases respectively, with 17 bases between them. Per the germline V gene, CDR1 is LGHNA and CDR2 is YSLEER. This CDR3 contains 16 residues. This entry belongs to a study of blood T cell repertoires in COVID-19. Study as a whole: Italy, Spain and the United States were the sources of the convalescent and acute COVID-19 samples. The analysed material was cDNA or gDNA that came from T cells, B-cell-depleted T cells, or PBMCs.

The source is a man aged 65 to 79 who had recovered from COVID-19. The sample consisted of peripheral blood. The chain is built from TRBV4-3 and TRBJ1-1, with D perhaps matching TRBD1 (6 bases). The DNA of the CDR3 is TGCGCCAGCAGCCAAGGCACGGGGGCGGGAGAAACTGAAGCTTTCTTT. This encodes CASSQGTGAGETEAFF.